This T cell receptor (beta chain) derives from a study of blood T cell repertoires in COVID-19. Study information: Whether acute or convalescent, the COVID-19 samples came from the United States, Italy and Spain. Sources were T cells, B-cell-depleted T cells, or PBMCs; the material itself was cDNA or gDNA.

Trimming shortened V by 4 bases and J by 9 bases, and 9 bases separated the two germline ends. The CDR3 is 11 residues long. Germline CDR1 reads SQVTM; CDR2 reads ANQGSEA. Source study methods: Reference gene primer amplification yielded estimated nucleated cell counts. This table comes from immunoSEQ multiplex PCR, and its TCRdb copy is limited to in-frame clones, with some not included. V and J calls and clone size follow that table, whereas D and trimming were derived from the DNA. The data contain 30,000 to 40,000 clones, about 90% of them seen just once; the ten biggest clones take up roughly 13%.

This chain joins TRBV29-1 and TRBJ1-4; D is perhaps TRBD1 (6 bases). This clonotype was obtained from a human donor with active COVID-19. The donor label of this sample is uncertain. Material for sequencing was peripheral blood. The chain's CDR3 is CSVAGGQKLFF. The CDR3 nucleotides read TGCAGCGTTGCCGGGGGGCAAAAACTGTTTTTT. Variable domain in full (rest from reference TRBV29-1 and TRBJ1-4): SAVISQKPSRDICQRGTSLTIQCQVDSQVTMMFWYRQQPGQSLTLIATANQGSEATYESGFVIDKFPISRPNLTFSTLTVSNMSPEDSSIYLCSVAGGQKLFFGSGTQLSVL.